This T cell receptor beta chain was sequenced in a study of Graves' ophthalmopathy and Graves' hyperthyroidism. Overall study results and limits: A model of 13 signatures distinguished ophthalmopathy from stable hyperthyroidism at approximately 89% sensitivity and about 80% specificity. Appearing in blood as well were most expanded thyroid clonotypes above 0.001 frequency.

Trimming pared 0 bases from V and 0 bases from J, leaving 16 bases between. This CDR3 is 18 amino acids long. The V gene's germline CDR1 is MGHRA and CDR2 YSYEKL. This clonotype was recorded many times. Antigen specificity is unknown. Transcripts of RNA were the source for amplifying TCR beta CDR3 regions. Following a first-round RT-PCR that used HTBI primers, a second-round multiplex PCR was carried out. TCRdb reanalysed the multiplex PCR reads using MiXCR and keeps one entry per CDR3 protein. The table lists under 350,000 distinct CDR3 sequences, roughly a sixth of them singletons. The sequence was obtained from an adult man with Graves' ophthalmopathy. The genes are TRBV4-1 and TRBJ2-3; unclear D gene. The sequenced sample was peripheral blood. Written as DNA, the CDR3 is TGCGCCAGCAGCCAAGAGGTAAGAGGCTATACTAGCACAGATACGCAGTATTTT. This codes for CASSQEVRGYTSTDTQYF.